The present TCR beta chain was sequenced within a study of cytomegalovirus exposure and HLA in healthy donors. Germline V lookup: CDR1 MNHNY, CDR2 SVGAGI (reference sequence). J lost 5 bases, V lost 5 bases, and 6 bases had no gene match. The CDR3 length is 15 residues. Primers for the PCR totalled 60 Vbeta and 13 Jbeta. Some clones are missing from TCRdb's copy, which holds only in-frame ones; the method was immunoSEQ multiplex PCR. Among about 160,000 clones, more than 75% were seen once, and the ten largest hold roughly 9.7%. The chain recombines TRBV6-6 with TRBJ2-1; 10 positions agree with TRBD2. Sequenced input: PBMCs. This TCR came from a man aged 18 to 30 in good health and CMV-seropositive. CDR3 sequence: CASSKTSGADNEQFF. The CDR3 bases are TGTGCCAGCAGTAAAACTAGCGGGGCTGACAATGAGCAGTTCTTC.